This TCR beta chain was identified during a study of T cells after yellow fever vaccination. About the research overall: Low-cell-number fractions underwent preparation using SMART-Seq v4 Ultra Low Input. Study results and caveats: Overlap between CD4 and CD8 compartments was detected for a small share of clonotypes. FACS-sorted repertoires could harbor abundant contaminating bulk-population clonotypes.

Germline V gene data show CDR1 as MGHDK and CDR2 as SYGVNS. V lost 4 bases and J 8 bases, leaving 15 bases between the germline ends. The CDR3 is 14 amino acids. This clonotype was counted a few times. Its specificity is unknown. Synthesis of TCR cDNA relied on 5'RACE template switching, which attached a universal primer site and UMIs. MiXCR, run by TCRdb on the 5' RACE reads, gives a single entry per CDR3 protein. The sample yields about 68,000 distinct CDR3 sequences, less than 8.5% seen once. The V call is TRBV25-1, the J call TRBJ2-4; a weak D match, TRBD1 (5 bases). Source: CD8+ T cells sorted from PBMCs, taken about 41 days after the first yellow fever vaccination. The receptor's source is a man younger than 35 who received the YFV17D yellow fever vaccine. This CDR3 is CASSGTRLMDIQYF. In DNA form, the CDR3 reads TGTGCCAGCAGTGGGACACGGCTGATGGACATTCAGTACTTC.